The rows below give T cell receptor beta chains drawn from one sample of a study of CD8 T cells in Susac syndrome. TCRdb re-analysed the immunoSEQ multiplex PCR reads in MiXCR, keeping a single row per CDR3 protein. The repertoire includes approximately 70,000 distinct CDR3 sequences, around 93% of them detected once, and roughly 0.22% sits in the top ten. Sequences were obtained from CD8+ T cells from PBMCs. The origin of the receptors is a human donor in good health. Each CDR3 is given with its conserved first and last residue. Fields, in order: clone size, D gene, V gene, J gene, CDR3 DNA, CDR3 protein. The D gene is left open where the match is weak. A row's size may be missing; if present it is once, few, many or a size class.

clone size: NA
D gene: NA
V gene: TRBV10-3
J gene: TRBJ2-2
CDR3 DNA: TGTGCCACGTACAGGGCCGGGGAGCTGTTTTTT
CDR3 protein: CATYRAGELFF

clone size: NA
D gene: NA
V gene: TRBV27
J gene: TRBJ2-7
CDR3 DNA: TGTGCCAGCAGTTTATTAGGGTCCGAGCAGTACTTC
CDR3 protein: CASSLLGSEQYF

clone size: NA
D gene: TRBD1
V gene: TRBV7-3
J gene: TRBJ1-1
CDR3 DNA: TGTGCCAGCAGCGCGACAGGGGGAGAAGCTTTCTTT
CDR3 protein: CASSATGGEAFF

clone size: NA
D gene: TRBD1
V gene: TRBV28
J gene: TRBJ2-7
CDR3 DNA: TGTGCCAGCAGTTTTACCGGGACAGGGCGCAACGAGCAGTACTTC
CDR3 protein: CASSFTGTGRNEQYF

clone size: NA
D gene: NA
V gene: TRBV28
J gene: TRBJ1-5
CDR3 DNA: TGTGCCAGCAGTTTCCCAGGGGCGCTAGTGGAGAATCAGCCCCAGCATTTT
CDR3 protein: CASSFPGALVENQPQHF

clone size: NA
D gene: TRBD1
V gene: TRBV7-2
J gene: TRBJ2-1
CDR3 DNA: TGTGCCAGCAGCTCGGACAGGTCGCAGAACAATGAGCAGTTCTTC
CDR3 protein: CASSSDRSQNNEQFF

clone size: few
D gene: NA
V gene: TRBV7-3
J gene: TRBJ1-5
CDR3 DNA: TGTGCCAGCAGCCAAGGGAACAATCAGCCCCAGCATTTT
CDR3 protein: CASSQGNNQPQHF

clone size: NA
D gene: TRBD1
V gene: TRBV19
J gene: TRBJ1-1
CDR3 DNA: TGTGCCAGTAGTATTCGTGGACAGGGACCGAACACTGAAGCTTTCTTT
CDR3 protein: CASSIRGQGPNTEAFF

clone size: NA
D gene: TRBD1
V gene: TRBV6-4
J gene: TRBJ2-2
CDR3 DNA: TGTGCCAGCAGTGACGGACAGGGCACCGGGGAGCTGTTTTTT
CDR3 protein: CASSDGQGTGELFF

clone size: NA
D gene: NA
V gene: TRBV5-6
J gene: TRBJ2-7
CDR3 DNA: TGTGCCAGCGAACCGCAACAGGAAGACTCCTACGAGCAGTACTTC
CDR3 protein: CASEPQQEDSYEQYF

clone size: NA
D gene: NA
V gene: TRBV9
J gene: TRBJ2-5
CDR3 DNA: TGTGCCAGCAGCGTAGGTCTTGGCGGTCCTGAGACCCAGTACTTC
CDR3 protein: CASSVGLGGPETQYF

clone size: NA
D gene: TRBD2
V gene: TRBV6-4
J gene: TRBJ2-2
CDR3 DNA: TGTGCCAGCAGTGACTCGGCGGGAGCAACCGGGGAGCTGTTTTTT
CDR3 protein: CASSDSAGATGELFF

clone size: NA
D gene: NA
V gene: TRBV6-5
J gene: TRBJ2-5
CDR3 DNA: TGTGCCAGCAGTCCAGGGGGGGAGACCCAGTACTTC
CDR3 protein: CASSPGGETQYF

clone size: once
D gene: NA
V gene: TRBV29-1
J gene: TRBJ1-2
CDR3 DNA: TGCAGCGTTGTAACTAACTATGGCTACACCTTC
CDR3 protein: CSVVTNYGYTF

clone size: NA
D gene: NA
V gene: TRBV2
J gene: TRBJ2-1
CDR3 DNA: TGTGCCAGCATGACCAGGGTTTACAATGAGCAGTTCTTC
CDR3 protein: CASMTRVYNEQFF

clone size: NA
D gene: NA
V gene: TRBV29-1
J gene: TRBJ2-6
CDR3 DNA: TGCAGCGCCCGGACGCCTGGGGCCAACGTCCTGACTTTC
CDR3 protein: CSARTPGANVLTF

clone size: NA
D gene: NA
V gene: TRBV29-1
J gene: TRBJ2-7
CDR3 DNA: TGCAGCGTTGATGGGGGGCGCAACGAGCAGTACTTC
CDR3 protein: CSVDGGRNEQYF

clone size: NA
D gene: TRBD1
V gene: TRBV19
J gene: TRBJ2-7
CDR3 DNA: TGTGCCACCTTACCACAGGGGGCCTACGAGCAGTACTTC
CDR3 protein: CATLPQGAYEQYF

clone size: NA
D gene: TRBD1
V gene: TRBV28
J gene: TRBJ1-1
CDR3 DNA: TGTGCCAGCAGCCCTATGGGACAGCAAAACACTGAAGCTTTCTTT
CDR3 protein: CASSPMGQQNTEAFF

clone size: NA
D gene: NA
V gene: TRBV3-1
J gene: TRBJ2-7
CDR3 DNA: TGTGCCAGCAGCCAAGATGGGGGACCTGACGAGCAGTACTTC
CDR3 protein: CASSQDGGPDEQYF

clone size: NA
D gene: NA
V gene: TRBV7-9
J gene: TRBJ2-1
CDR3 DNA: TGTGCCAGCAGCCCACCGACGGGGGACAATGAGCAGTTCTTC
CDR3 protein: CASSPPTGDNEQFF

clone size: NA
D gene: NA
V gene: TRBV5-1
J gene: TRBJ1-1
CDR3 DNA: TGCGCCAGCATGGACGGGACGAACACTGAAGCTTTCTTT
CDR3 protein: CASMDGTNTEAFF

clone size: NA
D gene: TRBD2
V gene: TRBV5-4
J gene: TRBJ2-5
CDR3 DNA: TGTGCCAGCAGCCCTTTGGGGGGGGACGGGACCCAGTACTTC
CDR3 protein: CASSPLGGDGTQYF

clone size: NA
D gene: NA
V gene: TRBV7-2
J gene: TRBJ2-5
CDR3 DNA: TGTGCCAGCAGCTTATTTCAGGGGGGAGAGACCCAGTACTTC
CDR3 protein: CASSLFQGGETQYF

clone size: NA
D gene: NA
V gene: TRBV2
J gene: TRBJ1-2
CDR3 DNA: TGTGCCAGCAGGGGGGACGGCGTCTATGGCTACACCTTC
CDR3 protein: CASRGDGVYGYTF

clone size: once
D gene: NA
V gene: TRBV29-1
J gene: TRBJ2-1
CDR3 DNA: TGCAGCGGCGACGCGAATTTCAATGAGCAGTTCTTC
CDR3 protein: CSGDANFNEQFF

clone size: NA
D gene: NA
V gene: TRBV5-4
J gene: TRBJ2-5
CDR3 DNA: TGTGCCAGCAGCTCTCGGACAGTAGAAGAGACCCAGTACTTC
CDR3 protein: CASSSRTVEETQYF

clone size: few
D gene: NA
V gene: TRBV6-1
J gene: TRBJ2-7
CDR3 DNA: TGTGCCAGCAGCCCTGAGGCCTACGAGCAGTACTTC
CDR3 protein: CASSPEAYEQYF